Following are 23 T cell receptor beta chains from one sample sequenced in a study of cytomegalovirus exposure and HLA in healthy donors. In the PCR, 60 Vbeta and 13 Jbeta primers were used. Assay: immunoSEQ multiplex PCR; the TCRdb copy retains only in-frame clones and omits some. The repertoire holds roughly 84,000 clones, with more than 60% as singletons. The sample consisted of PBMCs. All receptors derive from a human donor in good health.

The CDR3 spells CSVGKWRAGGPGETQYF. CDR3 nucleotide sequence: TGCAGCGTTGGAAAGTGGAGAGCGGGGGGACCGGGAGAGACCCAGTACTTC. This chain links TRBV29-1 with TRBJ2-5; 9 bases align to TRBD2. Trimming at V came to 4 bases and at J to 4 bases, leaving 16 bases not matched to a gene. Germline CDR1 and CDR2: SQVTM and ANQGSEA. The CDR3 loop spans 17 amino acids.

The V call is TRBV5-6, the J call TRBJ2-3; 8 bases are a match to TRBD1. The germline V gene has CDR1 SGHDT and CDR2 YYEEEE. V lost 2 bases and J lost 1; bases outside the gene matches: 3. CDR3 size: 15 residues. The CDR3 DNA reads as TGTGCCAGCAGCTTAGGGGGACAGGGCACAGATACGCAGTATTTT. Its translation is CASSLGGQGTDTQYF. The full variable domain, completed using reference TRBV5-6 and TRBJ2-3, is DAGVTQSPTHLIKTRGQQVTLRCSPKSGHDTVSWYQQALGQGPQFIFQYYEEEERQRGNFPDRFSGHQFPNYSSELNVNALLLGDSALYLCASSLGGQGTDTQYFGPGTRLTVL.

The chain has TRBV9 and TRBJ2-7; possible D gene TRBD2, 5 bases. Looked up from germline, CDR1 is SGDLS and CDR2 is YYNGEE. The V end lost 0 bases, the J end lost 0 bases, and 7 bases lay between the germline ends. This CDR3 comprises 14 residues. The CDR3 nucleotides read TGTGCCAGCAGCGTAGGCGCGGGCTCCTACGAGCAGTACTTC. Translation gives CASSVGAGSYEQYF.

The chain combines TRBV29-1 with TRBJ1-2; 9 bases are shared with TRBD1. Unmatched junction bases numbered 11, after V lost 4 bases and J lost 5 bases. There are 15 residues in the CDR3. Germline assignment: CDR1 SQVTM and CDR2 ANQGSEA. CDR3 DNA sequence: TGCAGCGTTGTAGGAACGGGACAGGGTCGGTATGGCTACACCTTC. Translation gives CSVVGTGQGRYGYTF.

The chain joins TRBV30 to TRBJ1-5, with 7 bases lining up with TRBD1. CDR3 length equals 15 residues. Germline V gene lookup returns CDR1 GTSNPN and CDR2 SVGIG (reference sequence). V was clipped by 2 bases and J by 5 bases; unmatched bases: 9. CDR3 nucleotide sequence: TGTGCCTGGAGTCGCCCAGGGGGAGCGGATCAGCCCCAGCATTTT. This codes for CAWSRPGGADQPQHF.

The V gene is TRBV12-5, the J gene TRBJ2-5; 7 nucleotides align to TRBD1. The trim removed 0 bases at V and 5 bases at J, leaving 6 bases unmatched. The germline gives CDR1 LGHNT, CDR2 FRNRAP. This CDR3 has 15 amino acids. CDR3 loop: CASGLVQGQWETQYF. In DNA, the CDR3 is TGTGCTAGTGGTTTGGTACAGGGGCAATGGGAGACCCAGTACTTC.

This chain joins TRBV27 and TRBJ1-5; D ambiguous. This CDR3 has 14 residues. The V gene's germline CDR1 is MNHEY and CDR2 SMNVEV (reference sequence). Trimming pared 2 bases from V and 4 bases from J, leaving 9 bases between. The CDR3 sequence: CASSLGGLNQPQHF. The CDR3 bases are TGTGCCAGCAGTTTAGGAGGGTTAAATCAGCCCCAGCATTTT.

This chain connects TRBV7-9 to TRBJ2-3; D is perhaps TRBD2 (5 bases). Germline V gives CDR1 SEHNR, CDR2 FQNEAQ (reference sequence). V was pared by 2 bases and J by 0 bases, with 9 bases between. This CDR3 region has 15 residues. The CDR3, as DNA: TGTGCCAGCAGCTTAACGGGATCTAGCACAGATACGCAGTATTTT. It encodes CASSLTGSSTDTQYF.

The chain recombines TRBV2 with TRBJ2-1, with 11 positions matching TRBD2. In germline, CDR1 is SNHLY, CDR2 FYNNEI. With 6 bases clipped from V and 8 bases from J, the junction kept 12 bases outside the gene matches. This CDR3 region has 16 residues. CDR3 protein: CASRYGSGGALDEQFF. CDR3 DNA: TGTGCCAGCAGGTATGGTAGCGGGGGGGCCCTCGATGAGCAGTTCTTC.

This clone turned up a few times. The J gene is TRBJ1-1, the V gene TRBV4-2; 8 bases match TRBD1. The CDR3 sequence is 16 residues long. The junction had 6 bases not matched to a gene; V was cut back by 3 bases and J by 0 bases. Germline lookup yields CDR1 LGHNA and CDR2 YNFKEQ. In nucleotides, the CDR3 is TGTGCCAGCAGCCAGCTTGACAGGGGTTTGAACACTGAAGCTTTCTTT. Translated: CASSQLDRGLNTEAFF.

The rearrangement uses TRBV7-9 and TRBJ1-2; 8 bases are shared with TRBD1. Germline V lookup: CDR1 SEHNR, CDR2 FQNEAQ (reference sequence). The CDR3 sequence is 13 residues long. J lost 7 bases, V lost 1 base, and 2 bases had no gene match. The CDR3 sequence: CASSLEQGVGYTF. CDR3 in DNA: TGTGCCAGCAGCTTAGAACAGGGGGTTGGCTACACCTTC.

The rearrangement uses TRBV11-2 and TRBJ2-3; 13 bases align to TRBD2. Germline V gene sequence: CDR1 SGHAT, CDR2 FQNNGV. V lost 4 bases and J lost 2; bases outside the gene matches: 3. The CDR3 runs to 16 residues. The CDR3 DNA reads as TGTGCCAGCAGCTGGACTAGCGGGGGCCTCACAGATACGCAGTATTTT. Translation: CASSWTSGGLTDTQYF. The entire variable domain, with the rest obtained from reference TRBV11-2 and TRBJ2-3, is as follows: EAGVAQSPRYKIIEKRQSVAFWCNPISGHATLYWYQQILGQGPKLLIQFQNNGVVDDSQLPKDRFSAERLKGVDSTLKIQPAKLEDSAVYLCASSWTSGGLTDTQYFGPGTRLTVL.

This clone was seen a single time. V and J are TRBV9 and TRBJ1-4; 7 bases line up with TRBD1. CDR1 and CDR2 (germline): SGDLS, YYNGEE. Trimming removed 4 bases from V and 5 bases from J; junction bases left unmatched: 11. The CDR3 consists of 16 residues. CDR3 residues: CASSTHGQDSNEKLFF. The CDR3 coding sequence is TGTGCCAGCAGCACCCACGGACAGGATTCAAATGAAAAACTGTTTTTT.

This clone was seen once. V and J are TRBV2 and TRBJ1-1, with D unclear. CDR1 and CDR2 (germline): SNHLY, FYNNEI. The CDR3 is made up of 13 amino acids. V lost 6 bases and J lost 3, with 11 bases in between. The CDR3: CASRGELDTEAFF. DNA of the CDR3: TGTGCCAGCAGGGGCGAGTTGGACACTGAAGCTTTCTTT.

The chain joins TRBV5-1 to TRBJ1-1, with 8 nucleotides matching TRBD1. This CDR3 is built from 15 residues. With V trimmed by 4 bases and J by 0 bases, 5 bases remained unmatched. From germline, CDR1 is SGHRS and CDR2 YFSETQ. Here the CDR3 reads CASSPGQGVNTEAFF. CDR3 coding DNA: TGCGCCAGCAGCCCTGGACAGGGAGTGAACACTGAAGCTTTCTTT.

This sequence joins TRBV15 and TRBJ1-1; D is possibly TRBD1 (6 bases). This CDR3 is 14 amino acids long. In germline, CDR1 is LNHNV, CDR2 YYDKDF (reference sequence). V was trimmed by 3 bases and J by 1 base, leaving 9 bases between them. The CDR3 here is CATSSTGQNTEAFF. The DNA of the CDR3 is TGTGCCACCAGCAGTACAGGGCAGAACACTGAAGCTTTCTTT.

The CDR3 region has the DNA TGTGCCAGCAGTTGGACAGGGGGCAATGAGCAGTTCTTC. It translates to CASSWTGGNEQFF. The V call is TRBV27, the J call TRBJ2-1; TRBD1 agrees at 10 bases. J gave up 6 bases and V 4 bases, and 0 bases lay outside the gene matches. Germline V lookup: CDR1 MNHEY, CDR2 SMNVEV (reference sequence). This CDR3 spans 13 amino acids.

J is TRBJ2-7 and V is TRBV7-9; D is possibly TRBD1 (6 bases). In germline, CDR1 is SEHNR, CDR2 FQNEAQ (reference sequence). Trimming took 5 bases from V and 0 from J, leaving 14 bases between them. This CDR3 contains 15 residues. The DNA for the CDR3 is TGTGCCAGCAGCGGCGAGGGGGTTTTCTCCTACGAGCAGTACTTC. This sequence encodes CASSGEGVFSYEQYF.

In the case of this clone: Sequence at one end of the junction differs from germline and may be a read error. The V and J genes are TRBV27 and TRBJ1-5; 9 bases align to TRBD1. CDR1 is MNHEY, CDR2 SMNVEV, per germline (reference sequence). The CDR3 is 14 amino acids. The CDR3 DNA reads as TGTGCCAGCAGCAACAGGGGGCGATATCAGCCCCAGAATTTT. Amino acids: CASSNRGRYQPQNF.

The chain combines TRBV29-1 with TRBJ1-1, with 7 bases that match TRBD1. CDR1 and CDR2 (germline): SQVTM, ANQGSEA. V lost 5 bases to trimming and J lost 7 bases; unmatched junction nucleotides: 7. This CDR3 is 12 amino acids long. The CDR3 spells CSVIQGNGEAFF. The CDR3 nucleotides are TGCAGCGTTATACAGGGGAACGGTGAAGCTTTCTTT.

The CDR3 loop reads CAWSVHFNTEAFF. The CDR3 DNA follows: TGTGCCTGGAGTGTACATTTTAACACTGAAGCTTTCTTT. The rearrangement links TRBV30 to TRBJ1-1; D gene ambiguous. The CDR3 loop spans 13 amino acids. Germline loops: CDR1 GTSNPN, CDR2 SVGIG (reference sequence). With 0 bases removed from V and 2 bases from J, the gap between germline ends came to 7 bases.

The chain carries TRBV19 and TRBJ1-2; 10 bases match TRBD1. Losses at the gene ends were 5 bases for V and 8 bases for J; bases not matched to a gene: 20. Germline V gene lookup returns CDR1 LNHDA and CDR2 SQIVND (reference sequence). The CDR3 is 18 amino acids. The CDR3 region is CASSWSGTGDYYSRGYTF. For the CDR3, the DNA is TGTGCCAGTAGTTGGTCCGGGACAGGGGATTATTATTCTCGGGGCTACACCTTC.

The chain joins TRBV6-5 to TRBJ2-2; D perhaps matches TRBD2 (5 bases). CDR1 and CDR2 from the germline V gene are MNHEY and SVGAGI. V was pared by 2 bases and J by 7 bases, with 14 bases between. The CDR3 consists of 15 residues. The CDR3 region is CASSYGVDGGGELFF. Written as DNA, the CDR3 is TGTGCCAGCAGTTACGGTGTGGATGGAGGCGGGGAGCTGTTTTTT.